This T cell receptor (beta chain) was identified during a study of shared clonotypes between healthy human individuals. V was pared by 5 bases and J by 2 bases, with 8 bases of the junction left unmatched. Germline CDR1 and CDR2: SGHTA and FQGTGA. The CDR3 spans 17 residues. Only one count was recorded for this clone. This table comes from immunoSEQ multiplex PCR, and its TCRdb copy is limited to in-frame clones, with some not included. The sample lists 2 million to 2.5 million clones, more than 80% occurring once. The clonotype comes from a young man in good health. Some clones in this sample may be carry-over from other donors' samples. This chain joins TRBV7-3 and TRBJ2-6; 8 nucleotides line up with TRBD2. Specimen: naive CD4+ T cells from PBMCs. Subset here: CD45RA+ positively selected. CDR3 sequence reads: CASSRTGLAAGANVLTF. CDR3 nucleotide sequence: TGTGCCAGCAGCCGAACCGGACTAGCTGCTGGGGCCAACGTCCTGACTTTC.